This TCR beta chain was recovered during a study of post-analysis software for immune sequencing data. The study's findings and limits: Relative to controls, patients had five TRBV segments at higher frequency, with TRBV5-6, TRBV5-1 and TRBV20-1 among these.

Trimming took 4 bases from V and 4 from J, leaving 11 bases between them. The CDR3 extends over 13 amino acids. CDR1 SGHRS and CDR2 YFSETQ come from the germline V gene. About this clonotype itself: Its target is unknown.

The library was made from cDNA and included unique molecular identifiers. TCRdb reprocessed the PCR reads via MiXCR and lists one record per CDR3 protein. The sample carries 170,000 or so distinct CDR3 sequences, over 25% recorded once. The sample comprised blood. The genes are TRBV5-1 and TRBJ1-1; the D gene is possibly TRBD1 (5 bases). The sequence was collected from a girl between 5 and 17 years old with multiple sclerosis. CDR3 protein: CASSPIRGTEAFF. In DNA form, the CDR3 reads TGCGCCAGCAGCCCTATAAGGGGCACTGAAGCTTTCTTT. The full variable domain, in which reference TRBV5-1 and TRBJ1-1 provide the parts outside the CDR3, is KAGVTQTPRYLIKTRGQQVTLSCSPISGHRSVSWYQQTPGQGLQFLFEYFSETQRNKGNFPGRFSGRQFSNSRSEMNVSTLELGDSALYLCASSPIRGTEAFFGQGTRLTVV.